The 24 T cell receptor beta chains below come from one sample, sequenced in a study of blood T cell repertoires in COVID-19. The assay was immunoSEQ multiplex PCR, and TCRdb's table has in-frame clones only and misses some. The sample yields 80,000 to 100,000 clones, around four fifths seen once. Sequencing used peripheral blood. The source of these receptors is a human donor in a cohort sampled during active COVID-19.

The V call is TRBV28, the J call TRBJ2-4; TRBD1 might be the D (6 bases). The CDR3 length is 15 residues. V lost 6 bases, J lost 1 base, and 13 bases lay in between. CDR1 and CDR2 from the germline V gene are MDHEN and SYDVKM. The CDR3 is CASSLLQGAKNIQYF. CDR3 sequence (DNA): TGTGCCAGCAGCCTCCTGCAGGGGGCCAAAAACATTCAGTACTTC. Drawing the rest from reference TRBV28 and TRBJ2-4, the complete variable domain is DVKVTQSSRYLVKRTGEKVFLECVQDMDHENMFWYRQDPGLGLRLIYFSYDVKMKEKGDIPEGYSVSREKKERFSLILESASTNQTSMYLCASSLLQGAKNIQYFGAGTRLSVL.

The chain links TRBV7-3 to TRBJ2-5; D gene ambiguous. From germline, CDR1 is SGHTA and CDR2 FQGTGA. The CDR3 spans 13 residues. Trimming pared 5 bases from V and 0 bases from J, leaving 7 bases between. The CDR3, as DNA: TGTGCCAGCAGCCGTAACTACCAAGAGACCCAGTACTTC. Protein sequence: CASSRNYQETQYF. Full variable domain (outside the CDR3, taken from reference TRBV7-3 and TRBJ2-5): GAGVSQTPSNKVTEKGKYVELRCDPISGHTALYWYRQSLGQGPEFLIYFQGTGAADDSGLPNDRFFAVRPEGSVSTLKIQRTERGDSAVYLCASSRNYQETQYFGPGTRLLVL.

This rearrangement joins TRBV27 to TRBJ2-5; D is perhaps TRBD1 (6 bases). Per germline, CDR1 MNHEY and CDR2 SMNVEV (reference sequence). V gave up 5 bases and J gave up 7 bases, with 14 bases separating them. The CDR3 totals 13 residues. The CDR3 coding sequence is TGTGCCAGCAGTGGACAGAAGGGATCGACCCAGTACTTC. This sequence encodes CASSGQKGSTQYF.

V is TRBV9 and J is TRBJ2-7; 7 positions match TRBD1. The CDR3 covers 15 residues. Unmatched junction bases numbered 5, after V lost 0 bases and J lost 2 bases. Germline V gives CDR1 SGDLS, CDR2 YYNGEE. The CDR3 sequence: CASSVETGVTYEQYF. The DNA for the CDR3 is TGTGCCAGCAGCGTAGAAACAGGGGTAACCTACGAGCAGTACTTC. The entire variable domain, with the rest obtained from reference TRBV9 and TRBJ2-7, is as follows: DSGVTQTPKHLITATGQRVTLRCSPRSGDLSVYWYQQSLDQGLQFLIQYYNGEERAKGNILERFSAQQFPDLHSELNLSSLELGDSALYFCASSVETGVTYEQYFGPGTRLTVT.

In DNA form, the CDR3 reads TGTGCCAGCAGCTCCCGGGACAGGGTGGGGAACATTCAGTACTTC. Translated, it gives CASSSRDRVGNIQYF. V is TRBV28 and J is TRBJ2-4; 9 bases map to TRBD1. There are 15 residues in the CDR3. Germline-derived CDR1 and CDR2 are MDHEN and SYDVKM. V trimming: 6 bases; J trimming: 7 bases; junction bases outside the gene matches: 10.

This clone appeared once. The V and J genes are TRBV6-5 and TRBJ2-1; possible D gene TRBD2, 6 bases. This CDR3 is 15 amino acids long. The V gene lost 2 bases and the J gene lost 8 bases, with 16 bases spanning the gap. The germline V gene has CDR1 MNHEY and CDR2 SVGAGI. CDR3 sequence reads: CASSYLDGAGYEQFF. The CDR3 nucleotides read TGTGCCAGCAGTTACCTTGACGGGGCGGGGTATGAGCAGTTCTTC.

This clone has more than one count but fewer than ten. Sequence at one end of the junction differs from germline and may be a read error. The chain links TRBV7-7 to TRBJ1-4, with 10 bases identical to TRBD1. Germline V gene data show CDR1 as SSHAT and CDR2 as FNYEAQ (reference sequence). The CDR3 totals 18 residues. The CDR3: CASSHNAGTGDAGEKLFF. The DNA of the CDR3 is TGTGCTAGCAGCCACAATGCCGGGACAGGGGACGCGGGGGAAAAACTGTTTTTT.

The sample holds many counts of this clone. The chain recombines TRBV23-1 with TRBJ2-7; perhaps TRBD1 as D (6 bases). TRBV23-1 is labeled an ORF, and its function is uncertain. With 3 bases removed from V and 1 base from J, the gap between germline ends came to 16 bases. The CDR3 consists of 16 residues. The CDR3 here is CASSHKRQVFSYEQYF. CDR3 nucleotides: TGCGCCAGCAGTCATAAAAGACAGGTCTTTTCCTACGAGCAGTACTTC.

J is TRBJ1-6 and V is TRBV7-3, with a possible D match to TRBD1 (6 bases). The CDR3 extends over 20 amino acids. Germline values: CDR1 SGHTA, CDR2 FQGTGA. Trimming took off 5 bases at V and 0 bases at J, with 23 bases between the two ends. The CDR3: CASSLEPGHIKSSYNSPLHF. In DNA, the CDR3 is TGTGCCAGCAGCCTCGAACCGGGACATATAAAGAGCTCCTATAATTCACCCCTCCACTTT.

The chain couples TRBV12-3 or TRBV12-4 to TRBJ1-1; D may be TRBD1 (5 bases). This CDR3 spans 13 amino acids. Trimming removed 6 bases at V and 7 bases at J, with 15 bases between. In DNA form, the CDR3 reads TGTGCCAGCAGCCGGAGGGACGGGGTTGAAGCTTTCTTT. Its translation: CASSRRDGVEAFF.

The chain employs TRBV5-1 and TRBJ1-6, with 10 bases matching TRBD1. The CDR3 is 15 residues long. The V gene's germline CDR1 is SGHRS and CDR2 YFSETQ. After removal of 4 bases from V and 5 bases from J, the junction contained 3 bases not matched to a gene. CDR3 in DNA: TGCGCCAGCAGCGCCGGGACAGGGGATAATTCACCCCTCCACTTT. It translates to CASSAGTGDNSPLHF.

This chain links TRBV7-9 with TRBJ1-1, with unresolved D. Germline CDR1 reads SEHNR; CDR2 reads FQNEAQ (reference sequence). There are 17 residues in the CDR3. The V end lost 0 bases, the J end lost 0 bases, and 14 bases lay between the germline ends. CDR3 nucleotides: TGTGCCAGCAGCTTAGCGCGGGTCGAGAGCTTGAACACTGAAGCTTTCTTT. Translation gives CASSLARVESLNTEAFF. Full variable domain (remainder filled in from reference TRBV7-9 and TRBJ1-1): DTGVSQNPRHKITKRGQNVTFRCDPISEHNRLYWYRQTLGQGPEFLTYFQNEAQLEKSRLLSDRFSAERPKGSFSTLEIQRTEQGDSAMYLCASSLARVESLNTEAFFGQGTRLTVV.

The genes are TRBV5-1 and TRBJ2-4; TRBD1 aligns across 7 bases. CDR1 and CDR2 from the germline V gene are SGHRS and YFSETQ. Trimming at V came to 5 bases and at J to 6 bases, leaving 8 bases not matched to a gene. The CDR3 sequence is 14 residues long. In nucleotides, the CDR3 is TGCGCCAGCAGGCCCATGACAGGGACAAACATTCAGTACTTC. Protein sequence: CASRPMTGTNIQYF.

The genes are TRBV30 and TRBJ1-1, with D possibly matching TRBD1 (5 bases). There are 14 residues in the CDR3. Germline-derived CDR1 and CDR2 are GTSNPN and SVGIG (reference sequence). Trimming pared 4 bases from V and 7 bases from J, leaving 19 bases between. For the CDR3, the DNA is TGTGCCTGGACCCCCGTGGGGCGGGAGATTGAAGCTTTCTTT. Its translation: CAWTPVGREIEAFF.

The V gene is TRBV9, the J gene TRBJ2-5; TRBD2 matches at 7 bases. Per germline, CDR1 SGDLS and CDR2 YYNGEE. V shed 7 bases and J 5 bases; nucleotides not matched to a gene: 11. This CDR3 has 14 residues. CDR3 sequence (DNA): TGTGCCAGCGGACGGGGAGGGTCCCGGGAGACCCAGTACTTC. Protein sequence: CASGRGGSRETQYF.

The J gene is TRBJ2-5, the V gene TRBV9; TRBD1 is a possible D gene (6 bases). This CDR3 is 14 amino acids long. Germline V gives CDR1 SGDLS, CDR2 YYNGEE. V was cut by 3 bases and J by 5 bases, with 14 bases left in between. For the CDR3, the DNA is TGTGCCAGCAGCGCAGGACAGAGAAGGGAGACCCAGTACTTC. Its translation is CASSAGQRRETQYF.

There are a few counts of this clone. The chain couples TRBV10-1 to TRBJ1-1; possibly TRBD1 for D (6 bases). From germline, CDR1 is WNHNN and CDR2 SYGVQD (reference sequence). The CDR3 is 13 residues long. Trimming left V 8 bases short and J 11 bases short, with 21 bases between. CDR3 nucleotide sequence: TGCGCCAGCTCTCTACAGGGCGCAACGGTCGCTTTCTTT. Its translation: CASSLQGATVAFF.

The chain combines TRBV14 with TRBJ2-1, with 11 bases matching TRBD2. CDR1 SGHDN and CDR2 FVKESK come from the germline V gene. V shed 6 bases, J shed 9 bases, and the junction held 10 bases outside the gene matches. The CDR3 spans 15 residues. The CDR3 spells CASRQTSGSGGEQFF. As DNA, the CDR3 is TGTGCCAGCAGACAAACTAGCGGGAGTGGAGGTGAGCAGTTCTTC. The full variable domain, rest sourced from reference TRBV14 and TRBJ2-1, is EAGVTQFPSHSVIEKGQTVTLRCDPISGHDNLYWYRRVMGKEIKFLLHFVKESKQDESGMPNNRFLAERTGGTYSTLKVQPAELEDSGVYFCASRQTSGSGGEQFFGPGTRLTVL.

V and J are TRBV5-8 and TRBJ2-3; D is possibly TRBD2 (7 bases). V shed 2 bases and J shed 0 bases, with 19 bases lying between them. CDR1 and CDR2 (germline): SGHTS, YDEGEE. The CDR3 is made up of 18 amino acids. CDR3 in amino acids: CASSLRRGALSSTDTQYF. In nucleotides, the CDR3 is TGTGCCAGCAGCTTAAGACGGGGGGCCCTATCTAGCACAGATACGCAGTATTTT.

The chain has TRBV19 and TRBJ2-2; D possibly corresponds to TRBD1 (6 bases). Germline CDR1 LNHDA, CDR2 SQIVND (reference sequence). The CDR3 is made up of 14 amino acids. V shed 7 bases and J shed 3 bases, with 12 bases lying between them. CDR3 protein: CASTRTVYTGELFF. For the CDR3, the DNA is TGTGCCAGTACTAGGACAGTATACACCGGGGAGCTGTTTTTT.

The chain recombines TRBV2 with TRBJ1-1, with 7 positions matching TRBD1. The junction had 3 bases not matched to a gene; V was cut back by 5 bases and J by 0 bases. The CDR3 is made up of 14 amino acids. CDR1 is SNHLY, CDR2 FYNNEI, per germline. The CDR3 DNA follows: TGTGCCAGCAGTAGGGGACAGATGAACACTGAAGCTTTCTTT. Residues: CASSRGQMNTEAFF.

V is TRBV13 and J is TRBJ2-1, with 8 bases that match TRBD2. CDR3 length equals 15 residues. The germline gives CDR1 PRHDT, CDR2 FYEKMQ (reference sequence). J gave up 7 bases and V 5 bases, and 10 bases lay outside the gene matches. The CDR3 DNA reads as TGTGCCAGCAGCCGGAGAAGCGGGAGAGAAAATGAGCAGTTCTTC. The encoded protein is CASSRRSGRENEQFF.

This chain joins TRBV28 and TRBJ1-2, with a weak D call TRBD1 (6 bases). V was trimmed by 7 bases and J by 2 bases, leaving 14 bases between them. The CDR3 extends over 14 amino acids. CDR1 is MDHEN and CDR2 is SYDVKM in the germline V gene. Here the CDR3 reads CASTSDSVNYGYTF. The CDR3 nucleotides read TGTGCCAGCACGTCGGACAGCGTGAACTATGGCTACACCTTC.

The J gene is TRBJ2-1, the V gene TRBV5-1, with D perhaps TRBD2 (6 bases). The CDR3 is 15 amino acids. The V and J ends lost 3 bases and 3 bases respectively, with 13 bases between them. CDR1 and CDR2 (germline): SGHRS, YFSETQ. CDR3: CASSSRGSGYNEQFF. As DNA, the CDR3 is TGCGCCAGCAGCTCCCGGGGTAGCGGCTACAATGAGCAGTTCTTC.